This TCR beta chain was profiled in a study of T-cell reconstitution after alpha-beta-depleted transplantation in children. Whole-study findings and limits: About two months after transplant, alpha-beta T cells reportedly came from several hundred expanded graft clones.

From germline, CDR1 is SEHNR and CDR2 FQNEAQ (reference sequence). There are 14 residues in the CDR3. Trimming stripped 5 bases from V and 8 bases from J, with 16 bases between. A remark on this clonotype: Its antigen is not identified.

During its preparation, the TCRbeta library received unique molecular identifiers. TCRdb re-derived calls from the PCR reads in MiXCR, one entry per CDR3 protein. Here the sample spans under 750,000 distinct CDR3 sequences, 23% being singletons. Sequences were derived from PBMCs, mostly from graft donor cells, sampled 360 days after TCRalphabeta/CD19-depleted stem cell transplant. This rearrangement joins TRBV7-9 to TRBJ2-1; D is unresolved. The sequence was obtained from a boy in the first two years of life who had a stem cell transplant for acute myeloid leukemia, so the T cells may come from the graft donor. CDR3 DNA: TGTGCCAGCAGCCGTACGGACGCTTGGGATGAGCAGTTCTTC. It is translated as CASSRTDAWDEQFF.